This is a list of T cell receptor beta chains from one sample in a study of cytomegalovirus exposure and HLA in healthy donors. Only in-frame clones appear in the TCRdb table, and some are missing; sequencing was by immunoSEQ multiplex PCR. Of approximately 130,000 clones listed, roughly 82% are singletons. The sequenced sample was PBMCs. The source is a woman aged 18-29 years in good health and CMV-seronegative. CDR3s include the opening cysteine and the closing phenylalanine or tryptophan. D genes are given only for firm matches. The size field is filled for only some rows; it gives once, few, many or a size class.

TRBV27	TRBD1	TRBJ1-4	NA	TGTGCCAGCAGTTCTTGGACAGGCGTCTATGAAAAACTGTTTTTT	CASSSWTGVYEKLFF
TRBV18	TRBD1	TRBJ1-1	NA	TGTGCCAGCTCACAATCACAGGGGAGGGCTTTCTTT	CASSQSQGRAFF
TRBV2	TRBD2	TRBJ2-1	NA	TGTGCCAGCAGTGCACTAGCGGCCTACAATGAGCAGTTCTTC	CASSALAAYNEQFF
TRBV7-9	NA	TRBJ2-4	NA	TGTGCCAGCGGGAGAGGGGGGGCTGACATTCAGTACTTC	CASGRGGADIQYF
TRBV9	TRBD2	TRBJ2-1	NA	TGTGCCAGCAGTGACCTTAGCGGGAGATACAATGAGCAGTTCTTC	CASSDLSGRYNEQFF
TRBV6-1	NA	TRBJ2-3	NA	TGTGCCAGCAAGATGCGGGTCCAAGATACGCAGTATTTT	CASKMRVQDTQYF
TRBV19	NA	TRBJ1-1	NA	TGTGCCAGTAGTATCCTCAACACTGAAGCTTTCTTT	CASSILNTEAFF
TRBV4-2	TRBD2	TRBJ2-1	NA	TGTGCCAGCAGCAAAAGGGAGGGCAATGAGCAGTTCTTC	CASSKREGNEQFF
TRBV25-1	NA	TRBJ1-3	NA	TGTGCCAGCAGTGAATTAGATATTGGAAACACCATATATTTT	CASSELDIGNTIYF
TRBV7-8	TRBD1	TRBJ2-3	NA	TGTGCCAGCGGGGCGGACAGGCCCACAGATACGCAGTATTTT	CASGADRPTDTQYF
TRBV5-1	NA	TRBJ2-5	NA	TGCGCCAGCAGCCTCATCAGGGAGACCCAGTACTTC	CASSLIRETQYF
TRBV12-5	TRBD1	TRBJ1-5	NA	TGTGCTAGTGGTAGTACAGGGGCGGGCGATCAGCCCCAGCATTTT	CASGSTGAGDQPQHF
TRBV29-1	NA	TRBJ2-3	once	TGCAGCGTTGTCGCAGGGCCCTCAGATACGCAGTATTTT	CSVVAGPSDTQYF
TRBV7-2	NA	TRBJ1-4	NA	TGTGCCAGCAGCTTAAACTATGCTGAAAAACTGTTTTTT	CASSLNYAEKLFF
TRBV6-5	TRBD1	TRBJ1-2	NA	TGTGCCAGCAGCCCCCCGACAGGGGTTCCCCTCTTC	CASSPPTGVPLF
TRBV7-9	TRBD2	TRBJ2-1	NA	TGTGCCAGCAGCCCACCAGGACTAGCGGGGGCCAATGAGCAGTTCTTC	CASSPPGLAGANEQFF
TRBV4-1	TRBD2	TRBJ2-4	NA	TGCGCCAGCATCTTGAGGCGACTAGCGGAGTCTCTAGCCAAAAACAGTCAGTACTTC	CASILRRLAESLAKNSQYF
TRBV2	TRBD2	TRBJ2-7	once	TGTGCCAGCAGTGAAAGAATAGCGGGAGTTTTCGAGCAGTACTTC	CASSERIAGVFEQYF
TRBV19	TRBD2	TRBJ2-1	NA	TGTGCCAGTAGTAGCGGGGGGGCGCCTCCCAATGAGCAGTTCTTC	CASSSGGAPPNEQFF
TRBV18	NA	TRBJ1-4	NA	TGTGCCAGCTCGGCTGGGGGAGGTCGTGAAAAACTGTTTTTT	CASSAGGGREKLFF
TRBV2	NA	TRBJ2-7	NA	TGTGCCAGCAGTGAAGCGCTTCTAGAGCAGTACTTC	CASSEALLEQYF
TRBV7-3	NA	TRBJ1-1	NA	TGTGCCAGCAGCTTACACGGGGGGGGCACTGAAGCTTTCTTT	CASSLHGGGTEAFF
TRBV5-4	TRBD1	TRBJ2-6	NA	TGTGCCAGCAGCCTAGAAAGGGGGCCTCTCTCTGGGGCCAACGTCCTGACTTTC	CASSLERGPLSGANVLTF
TRBV12-5	TRBD1	TRBJ2-5	once	TGTGCTAGTGGTTTGGCCCCCAAGACAGGGCACCAAGAGACCCAGTACTTC	CASGLAPKTGHQETQYF
TRBV27	TRBD1	TRBJ1-5	once	TGTGCCAGCAGCAGCTCCACAGGGGCCGCTAATAGCAATCAGCCCCAGCATTTT	CASSSSTGAANSNQPQHF
TRBV18	TRBD1	TRBJ1-5	NA	TGTGCCAGCTCACCTTCCACAGGGGGCAATCAGCCCCAGCATTTT	CASSPSTGGNQPQHF
TRBV19	TRBD1	TRBJ1-4	NA	TGTGCCAGTAGTAGATCGACAGGGGAACTGTTTTTT	CASSRSTGELFF
TRBV2	TRBD2	TRBJ2-7	NA	TGTGCCAGCAGTAGTTCTAGCGGGGCCGCCTACGAGCAGTACTTC	CASSSSSGAAYEQYF
TRBV27	NA	TRBJ2-1	once	TGTGCCAGCAGTACCCGGTACAATGAGCAGTTCTTC	CASSTRYNEQFF
TRBV9	NA	TRBJ1-2	NA	TGTGCCAGCAGCGTAGGGGGGGGCCCGTATGGCTACACCTTC	CASSVGGGPYGYTF
TRBV19	NA	TRBJ1-5	NA	TGTGCCAGTAGTACCGGAGCAGGGTCGGGCAATCAGCCCCAGCATTTT	CASSTGAGSGNQPQHF
TRBV4-3	NA	TRBJ1-1	NA	TGCGCCAGCAGGTTACATCTCAATTTGAACACTGAAGCTTTCTTT	CASRLHLNLNTEAFF
TRBV5-4	NA	TRBJ1-1	NA	TGTGCCAGCAGCTTTTTTAGTGGAGATAACACTGAAGCTTTCTTT	CASSFFSGDNTEAFF
TRBV2	NA	TRBJ2-5	NA	TGTGCCAGCAGGTGGGGGGAGGAGACCCAGTACTTC	CASRWGEETQYF
TRBV5-6	NA	TRBJ1-5	NA	TGTGCCAGCAGCTTGACGGGTATGAGCAATCAGCCCCAGCATTTT	CASSLTGMSNQPQHF
TRBV4-2	TRBD2	TRBJ2-3	NA	TGTGCCAGCAGCCGAGGGACTAGCGGCACAGATACGCAGTATTTT	CASSRGTSGTDTQYF
TRBV7-9	NA	TRBJ2-3	once	TGTGCCAGCAGCCCAGAGGGTGGGCTAGCCGCGCACACAGATACGCAGTATTTT	CASSPEGGLAAHTDTQYF
TRBV9	NA	TRBJ2-4	NA	TGTGCCAGCAGCGTAGGCGGTATTGGAAACATTCAGTACTTC	CASSVGGIGNIQYF
TRBV20-1	NA	TRBJ1-5	NA	TGCAGTGCTAGAGGTGGTCAGGCCCAGCATTTT	CSARGGQAQHF
TRBV2	NA	TRBJ2-1	NA	TGTGCCAGCGAGCTCTATGTCAATGAGCAGTTCTTC	CASELYVNEQFF
TRBV5-1	TRBD1	TRBJ1-1	few	TGCGCCAGCAGCTCCGGACAGGTGGGGACTGAAGCTTTCTTT	CASSSGQVGTEAFF
TRBV7-9	NA	TRBJ2-2	NA	TGTGCCAGCAGCTTAACTAGACTGAACACCGGGGAGCTGTTTTTT	CASSLTRLNTGELFF
TRBV7-2	TRBD2	TRBJ2-7	few	TGTGCCAGCAGCTTAGACAACGGGAGGGCATACGAGCAGTACTTC	CASSLDNGRAYEQYF
TRBV7-9	NA	TRBJ2-5	few	TGTGCCAGCAGCCCTCTAGCGTTGGTAGAGACCCAGTACTTC	CASSPLALVETQYF
TRBV6-1	NA	TRBJ1-1	few	TGTGCCAGCACCCAAGTAAAGGGGCTAAACACTGAAGCTTTCTTT	CASTQVKGLNTEAFF
TRBV9	NA	TRBJ1-1	NA	TGTGCCAGCAGCGTAAACACGGGTCTTAACACTGAAGCTTTCTTT	CASSVNTGLNTEAFF
TRBV7-2	TRBD1	TRBJ1-2	NA	TGTGCCAGCAGCTCATATACGGGACAGACTAACTATGGCTACACCTTC	CASSSYTGQTNYGYTF
TRBV2	TRBD2	TRBJ2-7	NA	TGTGCCAGCAGTGAAATCGCCGGGACTAGCGGGAGACTGAGAGGTTTGGGCGAGCAGTACTTC	CASSEIAGTSGRLRGLGEQYF
TRBV5-5	NA	TRBJ2-7	once	TGTGCCAGCAGCTTGGCCTCCGGGTCCCTGACCGGCTACGAGCAGTACTTC	CASSLASGSLTGYEQYF
TRBV19	NA	TRBJ1-1	NA	TGTGCCAGTAGTGACCGGGGGGGGCTGAGGACTGAAGCTTTCTTT	CASSDRGGLRTEAFF
TRBV7-9	NA	TRBJ1-4	NA	TGTGCCAGCAGCCCTAGTTCCCCCCCGGCTTGGGAAAAACTGTTTTTT	CASSPSSPPAWEKLFF
TRBV7-8	NA	TRBJ1-5	NA	TGTGCCAGCCGAAAGATGGGAGAAAATCAGCCCCAGCATTTT	CASRKMGENQPQHF
TRBV6-4	NA	TRBJ2-3	few	TGTGCCAGCAGGAAGCAAGGGGGGGGCACAGATACGCAGTATTTT	CASRKQGGGTDTQYF
TRBV29-1	NA	TRBJ2-5	NA	TGCAGCGTTTTAGGGGGACCCTACCAAGAGACCCAGTACTTC	CSVLGGPYQETQYF
TRBV19	NA	TRBJ1-5	NA	TGTGCCAGTAGACTTAACAGGGCCGGACAGTCCAATCAGCCCCAGCATTTT	CASRLNRAGQSNQPQHF
TRBV6-6	TRBD1	TRBJ2-1	once	TGTGCCAGCAGGGTAGGGGGCGATGAGCAGTTCTTC	CASRVGGDEQFF
TRBV9	TRBD1	TRBJ1-2	NA	TGTGCCAGCAGCTCCGTGGTCGGGACAGGGTACTATGGCTACACCTTC	CASSSVVGTGYYGYTF